The 18 T cell receptor beta chains below were found in one sample sequenced in a study of PD-L1 blockade in urothelial cancer. Clones were sequenced by immunoSEQ multiplex PCR, and TCRdb holds only the in-frame ones, with some missing. Of tens of thousands of clones detected, roughly 80% appear once; the ten largest clones hold 4.5% to 6%. Time point: pretreatment peripheral blood. Sequenced material: PBMCs, taken around atezolizumab (anti-PD-L1) treatment. All receptors come from a man between 65 and 80 years old with urothelial cancer.

This chain joins TRBV2 and TRBJ2-3, with 11 nucleotides matching TRBD2. Germline loops: CDR1 SNHLY, CDR2 FYNNEI. CDR3 size: 16 residues. With 7 bases clipped from V and 1 base from J, the junction kept 7 bases outside the gene matches. The CDR3 protein is CASTEEGLAGTDTQYF. The CDR3 nucleotides are TGTGCCAGCACCGAAGAGGGACTAGCGGGCACAGATACGCAGTATTTT.

The rearrangement joins TRBV19 to TRBJ2-5; 7 nucleotides agree with TRBD2. The CDR3 is 13 residues long. V lost 6 bases to trimming and J lost 5 bases; unmatched junction nucleotides: 6. Looked up from germline, CDR1 is LNHDA and CDR2 is SQIVND (reference sequence). The CDR3 reads CASSDSGRETQYF. In DNA, the CDR3 is TGTGCCAGTAGCGACTCCGGGAGGGAGACCCAGTACTTC.

The V call is TRBV2, the J call TRBJ1-2, with 8 positions matching TRBD1. In germline, CDR1 is SNHLY, CDR2 FYNNEI. CDR3 length: 13 amino acids. The V segment lost 5 bases and the J segment 6 bases; nucleotides outside the gene matches: 5. CDR3 sequence reads: CASSRTGTDGYTF. The CDR3 DNA sequence: TGTGCCAGCAGTCGGACAGGGACGGATGGCTACACCTTC.

The chain links TRBV6-1 to TRBJ1-2; D might be TRBD1 (5 bases). Germline CDR1 MNHNS, CDR2 SASEGT. There are 15 residues in the CDR3. Trimming left V 6 bases short and J 0 bases short, with 14 bases between. The DNA for the CDR3 is TGTGCCAGCAGGCCCTCCGCGGGGGCTAACTATGGCTACACCTTC. Its translation: CASRPSAGANYGYTF.

The rearrangement joins TRBV7-2 to TRBJ2-7, with D uncertain. Trimming took off 1 base at V and 3 bases at J, with 13 bases between the two ends. Germline CDR1 is SGHTA and CDR2 is FQGNSA. CDR3 length equals 15 residues. The CDR3 loop reads CASSLVLAPSYEQYF. CDR3 nucleotides: TGTGCCAGCAGCTTAGTTCTGGCTCCTAGCTACGAGCAGTACTTC.

The rearrangement uses TRBV5-1 and TRBJ2-1; D unclear. The CDR3 sequence is 15 residues long. Germline V gene sequence: CDR1 SGHRS, CDR2 YFSETQ. V gave up 0 bases and J gave up 2 bases, with 9 bases separating them. CDR3 residues: CASSLAPETYNEQFF. The CDR3 coding sequence is TGCGCCAGCAGCTTGGCTCCGGAGACCTACAATGAGCAGTTCTTC.

The chain uses TRBV30 and TRBJ1-1; a weak D match, TRBD1 (6 bases). The CDR3 length is 15 residues. Germline V gives CDR1 GTSNPN, CDR2 SVGIG (reference sequence). The V gene lost 1 base and the J gene lost 1 base, with 13 bases spanning the gap. The CDR3 region is CAWSAQDSSNTEAFF. The CDR3 region has the DNA TGTGCCTGGAGTGCCCAGGACAGCTCGAACACTGAAGCTTTCTTT. Together with reference TRBV30 and TRBJ1-1, the CDR3 gives the full variable domain: SQTIHQWPATLVQPVGSPLSLECTVEGTSNPNLYWYRQAAGRGLQLLFYSVGIGQISSEVPQNLSASRPQDRQFILSSKKLLLSDSGFYLCAWSAQDSSNTEAFFGQGTRLTVV.

J is TRBJ2-1 and V is TRBV7-3; D might be TRBD2 (5 bases). Between the trimmed V and J ends, which lost 2 bases and 7 bases, there was a span of 18 bases. The CDR3 runs 16 residues. Germline loops: CDR1 SGHTA, CDR2 FQGTGA. The DNA of the CDR3 is TGTGCCAGCAGCTTAGGTTCGGGGAGCTTTAGGAATGAGCAGTTCTTC. Protein: CASSLGSGSFRNEQFF.

The CDR3 spells CASSLTADRGNTEAFF. Here the CDR3 DNA reads TGTGCCAGCAGCTTAACTGCGGACAGGGGGAACACTGAAGCTTTCTTT. The V call is TRBV7-3, the J call TRBJ1-1; 9 bases agree with TRBD1. J was trimmed by 1 base and V by 0 bases; bases with no gene match: 3. The CDR3 has 16 residues. Germline lookup yields CDR1 SGHTA and CDR2 FQGTGA.

V gene TRBV4-2 combines with J gene TRBJ2-7; TRBD2 agrees at 11 bases. Trimming at V came to 0 bases and at J to 9 bases, leaving 10 bases not matched to a gene. Germline V CDR1 and CDR2: LGHNA, YNFKEQ. This CDR3 region has 16 residues. In DNA form, the CDR3 reads TGTGCCAGCAGCCAAGAGTTTAGCGGGGGGGCCTCCGGGCAGTACTTC. Its protein product is CASSQEFSGGASGQYF.

V gene TRBV6-1 combines with J gene TRBJ2-3, with 7 positions matching TRBD1. The CDR3 extends over 14 amino acids. Germline CDR1 MNHNS, CDR2 SASEGT. Unmatched junction bases numbered 4, after V lost 6 bases and J lost 1 base. The DNA of the CDR3 is TGTGCCAGCAGCCGGGACAGTCGCACAGATACGCAGTATTTT. It codes for CASSRDSRTDTQYF.

This clone appeared a single time. The chain combines TRBV6-5 with TRBJ2-7; 9 bases fit TRBD1. Germline CDR1 and CDR2: MNHEY and SVGAGI. CDR3 length: 14 residues. With 6 bases clipped from V and 1 base from J, the junction kept 4 bases outside the gene matches. CDR3 sequence: CASSRQGGSYEQYF. In DNA form, the CDR3 reads TGTGCCAGCAGCCGACAGGGGGGATCCTACGAGCAGTACTTC.

The rearrangement uses TRBV2 and TRBJ2-2, with D perhaps matching TRBD1 (5 bases). V dropped 2 bases and J dropped 0 bases, with 7 bases sitting between them. Germline values: CDR1 SNHLY, CDR2 FYNNEI. This CDR3 has 15 amino acids. The CDR3 DNA sequence: TGTGCCAGCAGTGAACAGGGAACGAACACCGGGGAGCTGTTTTTT. This gives the protein CASSEQGTNTGELFF.

The chain uses TRBV9 and TRBJ1-2; 10 bases align to TRBD1. CDR1 SGDLS and CDR2 YYNGEE come from the germline V gene. Losses at the gene ends were 4 bases for V and 2 bases for J; bases not matched to a gene: 2. The CDR3 loop spans 14 amino acids. The CDR3 bases are TGTGCCAGCAGCCCGGGACAGGGGAACTATGGCTACACCTTC. Its translation is CASSPGQGNYGYTF.

This clone was observed a handful of times. The chain joins TRBV6-5 to TRBJ1-2, with D maybe TRBD1 (5 bases). Germline-derived CDR1 and CDR2 are MNHEY and SVGAGI. The V gene lost 6 bases and the J gene lost 2 bases, with 10 bases spanning the gap. The CDR3 sequence is 13 residues long. CDR3: CASRNDRNYGYTF. In nucleotides, the CDR3 is TGTGCCAGCAGAAATGACAGAAACTATGGCTACACCTTC.

The rearrangement links TRBV5-4 to TRBJ1-6; D perhaps matches TRBD1 (6 bases). Looked up from germline, CDR1 is SGHNT and CDR2 is YYREEE (reference sequence). The CDR3 has 15 residues. The germline V and J ends were trimmed by 2 bases and 10 bases, with 16 bases remaining between them. DNA of the CDR3: TGTGCCAGCAGCTTTCTGGGGGCGCAGGGGTCACCCCTCCACTTT. Amino acids: CASSFLGAQGSPLHF.

V is TRBV7-9 and J is TRBJ2-7; 15 nucleotides agree with TRBD2. Germline trimming cut 5 bases from V and 2 bases from J; bases unmatched to any gene: 13. The CDR3 totals 19 residues. Germline V lookup: CDR1 SEHNR, CDR2 FQNEAQ (reference sequence). The CDR3 sequence is CASSITGTSGRSKTYEQYF. In DNA, the CDR3 is TGTGCCAGCAGCATCACCGGGACTAGCGGGAGGAGCAAAACCTACGAGCAGTACTTC.

The gene calls are TRBV2 and TRBJ1-5; 7 bases are shared with TRBD1. This CDR3 is 15 amino acids long. Germline assignment: CDR1 SNHLY and CDR2 FYNNEI. J gave up 3 bases and V 5 bases, and 7 bases lay outside the gene matches. The CDR3 protein is CASSIQGIPNQPQHF. Here the CDR3 DNA reads TGTGCCAGCAGTATACAGGGGATCCCCAATCAGCCCCAGCATTTT.